This T cell receptor (beta chain) derives from a study of T cell repertoires in cytomegalovirus infection. Study background: Selected CMV epitopes included recently identified HLA-C-restricted ones as well as well-studied HLA-B-restricted ones. Matching HLA type and CMV infection were both indicated by public TCR beta signatures. Overall study results and limits: Ex vivo responses were dominated by HLA-C-restricted CMV-specific TCR beta clonotypes.

Worth noting for this clonotype: Antigen specificity is unknown.

V dropped 7 bases and J dropped 5 bases, with 11 bases sitting between them. The CDR3 is 12 residues long. Germline values: CDR1 SGHTA, CDR2 FQGNSA. Each CDR3 protein is one row after TCRdb ran MiXCR on the reads. This sample has about 57,000 distinct CDR3 sequences; over 20% occur once, and the top ten carry 73%. The rearrangement links TRBV7-2 to TRBJ1-2; a possible D gene is TRBD1 (5 bases). The source was CD8+ T cells from cultured PBMCs, collected from culture after CMV antigen stimulation. The receptor's source is a human donor in good health (CMV status not recorded). Some clones in this sample may be carry-over from other donors' samples. The CDR3 bases are TGTGCCAGCACGAGGGGTCTATATGGCTACACCTTC. Translating it yields CASTRGLYGYTF.